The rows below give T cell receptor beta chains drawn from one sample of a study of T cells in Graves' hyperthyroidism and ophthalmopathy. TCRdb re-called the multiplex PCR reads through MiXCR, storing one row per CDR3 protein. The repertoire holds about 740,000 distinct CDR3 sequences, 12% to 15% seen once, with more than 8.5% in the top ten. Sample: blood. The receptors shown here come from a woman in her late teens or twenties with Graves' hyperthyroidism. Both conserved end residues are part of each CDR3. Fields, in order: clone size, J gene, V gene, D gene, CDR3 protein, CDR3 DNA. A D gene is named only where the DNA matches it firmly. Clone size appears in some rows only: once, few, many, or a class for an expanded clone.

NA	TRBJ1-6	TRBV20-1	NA	CSARQEGAVSPLHF	TGCAGTGCGCGACAGGAAGGGGCTGTCTCACCCCTCCACTTT
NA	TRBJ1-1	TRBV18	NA	CASSAQGNVNTEAFF	TGTGCCAGCTCAGCCCAGGGAAACGTGAACACTGAAGCTTTCTTT
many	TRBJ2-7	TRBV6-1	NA	CASSHRDRSHEQYF	TGTGCCAGCAGCCACAGGGATAGAAGTCACGAGCAGTACTTC
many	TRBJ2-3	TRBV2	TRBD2	CASIGAGGPIDTQYF	TGTGCCAGCATTGGAGCGGGAGGGCCTATCGATACGCAGTATTTT
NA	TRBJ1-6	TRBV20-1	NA	CSAPQTGQRDNSPLHF	TGCAGTGCTCCACAAACCGGTCAACGGGATAATTCACCCCTCCACTTT
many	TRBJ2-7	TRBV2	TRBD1	CASRDRGGPGEQYF	TGTGCCAGCAGAGACAGGGGAGGTCCGGGGGAGCAGTACTTC
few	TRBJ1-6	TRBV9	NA	CASSVAGNTNSPLHF	TGTGCCAGCAGCGTAGCTGGGAACACAAATTCACCCCTCCACTTT
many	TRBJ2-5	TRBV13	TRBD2	CASSPTSGGETQYF	TGTGCCAGCAGCCCGACTAGCGGTGGAGAGACCCAGTACTTC
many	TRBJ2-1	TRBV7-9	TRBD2	CASSVTSGAANEQFF	TGTGCCAGCAGCGTCACTAGCGGAGCCGCCAATGAGCAGTTCTTC
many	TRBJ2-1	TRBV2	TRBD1	CASSRQGSSYNEQFF	TGTGCCAGCAGTAGACAGGGGAGCTCCTACAATGAGCAGTTCTTC
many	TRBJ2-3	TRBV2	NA	CASSEARYFTATTTDTQYF	TGTGCCAGCAGTGAAGCGCGGTACTTCACGGCAACTACGACAGATACGCAGTATTTT
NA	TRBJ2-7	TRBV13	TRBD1	CASSPSQGAQGEQYF	TGTGCCAGCTCACCATCGCAGGGGGCGCAGGGCGAGCAGTACTTC
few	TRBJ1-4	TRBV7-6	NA	CASSPSSEGATEKLFF	TGTGCCAGCAGCCCTAGTAGTGAAGGAGCTACGGAAAAACTGTTTTTT
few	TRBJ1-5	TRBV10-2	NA	CASSEKGPQHF	TGCGCCAGCAGTGAGAAGGGGCCCCAGCATTTT
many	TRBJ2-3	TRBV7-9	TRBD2	CASSFLTSVSSADTQYF	TGTGCCAGCAGCTTTTTGACTAGCGTCAGCAGCGCAGATACGCAGTATTTT
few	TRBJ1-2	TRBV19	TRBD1	CASGTDFNYGYTF	TGTGCCAGTGGGACAGACTTTAACTATGGCTACACCTTC
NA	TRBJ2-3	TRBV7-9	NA	CASSLAGEPDTQYF	TGTGCCAGCAGCTTAGCGGGAGAACCAGATACGCAGTATTTT
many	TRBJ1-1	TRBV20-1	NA	CSAYPHMNTEAFF	TGCAGTGCTTACCCTCACATGAACACTGAAGCTTTCTTT
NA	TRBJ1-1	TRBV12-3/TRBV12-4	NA	CASSIGGTMNTEAFF	TGTGCCAGCAGCATTGGGGGGACCATGAACACTGAAGCTTTCTTT
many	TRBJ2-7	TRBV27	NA	CASSYNRDGEQYF	TGTGCCAGCAGTTACAACAGGGATGGAGAGCAGTACTTC
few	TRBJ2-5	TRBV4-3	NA	CASSQDLFGSEYQETQYF	TGCGCCAGCAGCCAAGATTTGTTTGGTAGCGAATACCAAGAGACCCAGTACTTC
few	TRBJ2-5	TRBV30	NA	CAWSRDFQETQYF	TGTGCCTGGAGTAGGGACTTTCAAGAGACCCAGTACTTC
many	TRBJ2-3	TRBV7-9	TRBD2	CASSRQGGVSTDTQYF	TGTGCCAGCAGCCGGCAGGGAGGGGTCAGCACAGATACGCAGTATTTT
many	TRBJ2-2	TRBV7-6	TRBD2	CASSLESSGVTGELFF	TGTGCCAGCAGCTTAGAATCTAGCGGGGTCACCGGGGAGCTGTTTTTT
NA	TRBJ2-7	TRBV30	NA	CAWIPPPGWAHEQYF	TGTGCCTGGATACCCCCGCCAGGGTGGGCCCACGAGCAGTACTTC
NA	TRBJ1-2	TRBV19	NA	CASSMRNGVGYTF	TGTGCCAGTAGTATGAGGAACGGGGTTGGCTACACCTTC
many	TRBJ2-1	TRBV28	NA	CASSPRTFNEQFF	TGTGCCAGCAGTCCCCGGACCTTTAATGAGCAGTTCTTC
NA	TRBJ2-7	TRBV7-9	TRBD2	CASSSLSGNPYEQYF	TGTGCCAGCAGCTCCCTTAGCGGGAATCCCTACGAGCAGTACTTC
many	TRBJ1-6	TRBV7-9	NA	CASSLEGLGNSPLHF	TGTGCCAGCAGCTTAGAGGGCCTTGGCAATTCACCCCTCCACTTT
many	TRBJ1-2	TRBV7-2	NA	CASSYRANGYTF	TGTGCCAGCAGCTACAGGGCGAATGGCTACACCTTC
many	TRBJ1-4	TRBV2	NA	CASSGQDATNEKLFF	TGTGCCAGCAGTGGACAGGACGCAACTAATGAAAAACTGTTTTTT
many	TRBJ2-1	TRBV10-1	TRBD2	CASSKTREGEQFF	TGCGCCAGCAGTAAGACTAGGGAGGGTGAGCAGTTCTTC
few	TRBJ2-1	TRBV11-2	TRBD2	CASSPRTSGRYPSSYNEQFF	TGTGCCAGCAGCCCCCGGACTAGCGGGAGGTACCCGAGCTCCTACAATGAGCAGTTCTTC
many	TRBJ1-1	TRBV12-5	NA	CASGLAGTAGTEAFF	TGTGCTAGTGGTTTGGCCGGGACTGCAGGCACTGAAGCTTTCTTT
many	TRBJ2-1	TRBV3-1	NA	CASSQFGGGSYNEQFF	TGTGCCAGCAGCCAGTTTGGGGGAGGAAGCTACAATGAGCAGTTCTTC
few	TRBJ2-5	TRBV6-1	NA	CASGGEETQYF	TGTGCCAGCGGTGGGGAAGAGACCCAGTACTTC
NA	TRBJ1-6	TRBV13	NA	CASSRSGRNYNSPLHF	TGTGCCAGCAGCAGGTCGGGACGGAACTATAATTCACCCCTCCACTTT
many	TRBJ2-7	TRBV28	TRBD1	CASSTATGALYEQYF	TGTGCCAGCAGTACGGCGACAGGGGCACTCTACGAGCAGTACTTC
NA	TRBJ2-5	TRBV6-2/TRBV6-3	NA	CASSRPRLQETQYF	TGTGCCAGCAGTCGCCCAAGATTACAAGAGACCCAGTACTTC
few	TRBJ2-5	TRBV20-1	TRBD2	CSATLLAVQGKGQETQYF	TGCAGTGCTACCCTTCTAGCGGTGCAGGGAAAGGGGCAAGAGACCCAGTACTTC
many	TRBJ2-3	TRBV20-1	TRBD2	CSARDMGLAGVDTQYF	TGCAGTGCTAGAGATATGGGACTAGCGGGAGTGGATACGCAGTATTTT
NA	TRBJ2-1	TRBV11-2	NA	CASSHRTAPYNGQFF	TGTGCCAGCAGCCACCGGACAGCACCATACAATGGGCAGTTCTTC
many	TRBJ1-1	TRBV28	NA	CASLAPYSVNTEAFF	TGTGCCAGCCTGGCCCCCTACTCCGTGAACACTGAAGCTTTCTTT
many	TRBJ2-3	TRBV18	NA	CASSSALRDTQYF	TGTGCCAGCTCTAGCGCCCTGAGGGATACGCAGTATTTT
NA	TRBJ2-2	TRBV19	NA	CASQRTRKTNTGELFF	TGTGCCAGTCAAAGAACGAGGAAGACAAACACCGGGGAGCTGTTTTTT
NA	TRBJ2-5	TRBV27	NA	CASRQSAWRKETQYF	TGTGCCAGCCGGCAGTCCGCGTGGCGAAAGGAGACCCAGTACTTC
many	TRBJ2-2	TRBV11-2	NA	CASSVRVNRANTGELFF	TGTGCCAGCAGCGTCCGGGTCAATCGGGCGAACACCGGGGAGCTGTTTTTT
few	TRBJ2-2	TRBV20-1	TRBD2	CSARDLGTSGRFHTGELFF	TGCAGTGCTAGAGATCTCGGGACTAGCGGGAGGTTCCACACCGGGGAGCTGTTTTTT
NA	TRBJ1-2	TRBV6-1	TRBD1	CASGPDRGLDYGYTF	TGTGCCAGCGGACCCGACAGGGGGCTTGACTATGGCTACACCTTC
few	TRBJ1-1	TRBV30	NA	CAWNHNRAGTEAFF	TGTGCCTGGAACCATAACAGGGCTGGAACTGAAGCTTTCTTT
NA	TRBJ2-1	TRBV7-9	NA	CASSTRVSSSYNEQFF	TGTGCCAGCAGCACGCGGGTATCAAGCTCCTACAATGAGCAGTTCTTC
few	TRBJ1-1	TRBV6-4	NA	CASSIDTDTEAFF	TGTGCCAGCAGCATAGACACGGACACTGAAGCTTTCTTT
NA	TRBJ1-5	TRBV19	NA	CASTNRASNQPQHF	TGTGCCAGTACAAACAGGGCTAGCAATCAGCCCCAGCATTTT
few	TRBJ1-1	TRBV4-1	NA	CASSHETERGGAFF	TGCGCCAGCAGCCACGAAACGGAGAGGGGGGGGGCTTTCTTT
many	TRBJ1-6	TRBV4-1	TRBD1	CASSRSPGTGDSPLHF	TGCGCCAGCAGCCGCTCGCCGGGGACAGGGGATTCACCCCTCCACTTT
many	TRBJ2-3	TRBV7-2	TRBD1	CASSQGTGVPDTQYF	TGTGCCAGCAGCCAGGGGACAGGGGTCCCAGATACGCAGTATTTT
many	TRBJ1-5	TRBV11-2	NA	CASSLGVSMYSNQPQHF	TGTGCCAGCAGCTTAGGGGTGAGCATGTATAGCAATCAGCCCCAGCATTTT
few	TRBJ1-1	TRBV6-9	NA	CASSYGGPVTEAFF	TGTGCCAGCAGTTATGGGGGTCCTGTAACTGAAGCTTTCTTT
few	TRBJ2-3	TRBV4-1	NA	CASSQALADTQYF	TGCGCCAGCAGCCAAGCATTGGCGGATACGCAGTATTTT
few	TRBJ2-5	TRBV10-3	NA	CAISRPEKETQYF	TGTGCCATCAGCCGACCCGAGAAAGAGACCCAGTACTTC